This record concerns one TCR beta chain sequence. This entry is derived from a study of blood T cell repertoires in COVID-19. Study-level background: Samples came from the United States, Italy and Spain, spanning acute and convalescent COVID-19. Sources were T cells, B-cell-depleted T cells, or PBMCs; the material itself was cDNA or gDNA.

V lost 0 bases, J lost 1 base, and 3 bases stayed unmatched. The CDR3 is made up of 15 amino acids. The germline V gene encodes CDR1 SGDLS and CDR2 YYNGEE. In the original analysis: Estimation of nucleated cell counts relied on the amplification of reference gene primers. Assay used: immunoSEQ multiplex PCR; TCRdb lists only in-frame clones, some missing. V, J and clone size were drawn from that table, and D and trimming were deduced from the DNA. The profile shows 200,000 to 300,000 clones, roughly nine tenths of them singletons. This rearrangement joins TRBV9 to TRBJ1-1; 7 bases are shared with TRBD1. Sequenced input: peripheral blood. This receptor was identified in a woman aged 55-69 years who had recovered from COVID-19. In DNA form, the CDR3 reads TGTGCCAGCAGCGTAGGGGCAGGGGGGAACACTGAAGCTTTCTTT. Translation gives CASSVGAGGNTEAFF.